The T cell receptor beta chain described here comes from a study of T-cell reconstitution after alpha-beta-depleted transplantation in children. This clonotype showed up just a few times. CDR1 and CDR2 from the germline V gene are DFQATT and SNEGSKA (reference sequence). CDR3 length equals 15 residues. V shed 0 bases and J 3 bases; nucleotides not matched to a gene: 5. As it was prepared, the TCRbeta library received unique molecular identifiers. In TCRdb, the PCR reads were re-called with MiXCR into one record per CDR3 protein. The data show about 500,000 distinct CDR3 sequences, around a third seen once.

Sample: PBMCs from the stem cell graft donor, taken from the stem cell graft. V gene TRBV20-1 combines with J gene TRBJ1-2; 9 bases agree with TRBD1. The TCR was taken from a human donor who donated a stem cell graft to a child with aplastic anemia. CDR3 in DNA: TGCAGTGCTAGAGAGACAGGGGGGATTTACTATGGCTACACCTTC. Translation: CSARETGGIYYGYTF.